This T cell receptor beta chain appears in the sequencing data of a study of response to subunit inactivated influenza vaccine. The CDR3 spans 14 residues. V dropped 8 bases and J dropped 4; count of bases not matched to a gene: 7. The V gene's germline CDR1 is GTSNPN and CDR2 SVGIG (reference sequence). TCRdb fed the RT-PCR reads into MiXCR, producing one record per CDR3 protein. The sample shows hundreds of thousands of distinct CDR3 sequences, 12% of them seen only once. This clonotype was detected only a few times. V usage is TRBV30 and J usage is TRBJ2-3, with 12 nucleotides matching TRBD2. This receptor was obtained from a man aged 50 or older who received an inactivated influenza vaccine. Sequenced material: PBMCs from blood, taken on the day of vaccination. For the CDR3, the DNA is TGTGCCACAACTAGCGGGGGGCCCTCAGATACGCAGTATTTT. The encoded protein is CATTSGGPSDTQYF.